This is a list of T cell receptor beta chains from one sample in a study of radiation and T cells in renal cell carcinoma. Produced via immunoSEQ multiplex PCR; TCRdb's table is partial and in-frame only. The sample consists of over 60,000 clones, 80% to 90% of them appearing once. The starting material was blood, obtained from a patient whose treatment included radiotherapy and nephrectomy. Receptor source: a woman between 50 and 59 years old with renal cell carcinoma. Both conserved end residues are part of each CDR3. A D gene is named only where the DNA matches it firmly. The size of a clone is reported for some rows only, either as once, few or many, or as a class for expanded clones.

J gene,clone size,V gene,D gene,CDR3 protein,CDR3 DNA
TRBJ2-5,-,TRBV7-6,TRBD2,CASSQRTSGARFQETQYF,TGTGCCAGCAGCCAACGGACTAGCGGGGCACGATTCCAAGAGACCCAGTACTTC
TRBJ1-3,-,TRBV4-1,-,CASSQEGRARGNTIYF,TGCGCCAGCAGCCAAGAAGGACGGGCTCGGGGAAACACCATATATTTT
TRBJ1-6,-,TRBV30,-,CAWSVGGGFGSPLHF,TGTGCCTGGAGTGTAGGGGGGGGGTTTGGTTCACCCCTCCACTTT
TRBJ2-7,-,TRBV28,-,CASSGRDVSYEQYF,TGTGCCAGCAGCGGACGGGACGTCTCCTACGAGCAGTACTTC
TRBJ1-3,-,TRBV7-9,-,CASNHGTVSGNTIYF,TGTGCCAGCAACCACGGGACGGTCTCTGGAAACACCATATATTTT
TRBJ2-2,-,TRBV5-4,-,CASSLAGSTGELFF,TGTGCCAGCAGCTTGGCAGGGTCCACCGGGGAGCTGTTTTTT
TRBJ1-5,-,TRBV5-1,-,CASSLDVGGNQPQHF,TGCGCCAGCAGTCTCGACGTAGGTGGCAATCAGCCCCAGCATTTT
TRBJ1-4,-,TRBV4-1,-,CASSPAPAATNEKLFF,TGCGCCAGCAGCCCGGCCCCAGCAGCAACTAATGAAAAACTGTTTTTT
TRBJ1-4,-,TRBV5-5,-,CASSLVGRVAEKLFF,TGTGCCAGCAGCTTGGTCGGCAGGGTGGCGGAAAAACTGTTTTTT
TRBJ2-3,-,TRBV18,-,CASSPLDGQSTDTQYF,TGTGCCAGCTCACCGCTAGACGGCCAGAGCACAGATACGCAGTATTTT
TRBJ1-1,once,TRBV28,TRBD1,CASSSPGQGFKGGTEAFF,TGTGCCAGCAGCTCCCCGGGACAGGGTTTTAAGGGTGGCACTGAAGCTTTCTTT
TRBJ2-5,-,TRBV4-3,TRBD2,CASSQTSGGAQETQYF,TGCGCCAGCAGCCAAACTAGCGGGGGGGCCCAAGAGACCCAGTACTTC
TRBJ1-6,-,TRBV27,-,CASQRVGNSPLHF,TGTGCCAGCCAGCGGGTCGGTAATTCACCCCTCCACTTT
TRBJ2-3,-,TRBV2,TRBD2,CASSPGTSGSSDTQYF,TGTGCCAGCAGCCCCGGGACTAGCGGGAGTTCAGATACGCAGTATTTT
TRBJ2-1,-,TRBV5-4,-,CASSLSGLYNEQFF,TGTGCCAGCAGCCTCTCAGGACTATACAATGAGCAGTTCTTC
TRBJ1-5,-,TRBV5-6,-,CASSLGNSNQPQHF,TGTGCCAGCAGCTTGGGGAATAGCAATCAGCCCCAGCATTTT
TRBJ1-5,-,TRBV9,TRBD1,CASSVGTVNQPQHF,TGTGCCAGCAGCGTCGGGACAGTCAATCAGCCCCAGCATTTT
TRBJ1-5,-,TRBV19,TRBD1,CASTEDREYNQPQHF,TGTGCCAGTACCGAGGACAGGGAATACAATCAGCCCCAGCATTTT
TRBJ2-3,-,TRBV4-1,TRBD2,CASSQDSATSGDTQYF,TGCGCCAGCAGCCAAGATTCCGCGACTAGCGGAGATACGCAGTATTTT
TRBJ1-3,-,TRBV5-1,-,CASSLEANSGNTIYF,TGCGCCAGCAGCTTGGAAGCCAACTCTGGAAACACCATATATTTT
TRBJ2-7,once,TRBV7-8,-,CASTPGVWAYEQYF,TGTGCCAGCACCCCGGGGGTATGGGCCTACGAGCAGTACTTC
TRBJ2-3,once,TRBV11-2,-,CASNTGGANTQYF,TGTGCCAGCAACACTGGAGGGGCAAATACGCAGTATTTT
TRBJ1-1,-,TRBV11-3,TRBD1,CASSSEGQGKAFF,TGTGCCAGCAGCTCCGAAGGACAGGGGAAAGCTTTCTTT
TRBJ2-1,once,TRBV18,-,CASSPRRGMGSSSYNEQFF,TGTGCCAGCTCACCGCGCCGTGGTATGGGGTCGAGCTCCTACAATGAGCAGTTCTTC
TRBJ1-2,-,TRBV19,-,CASSIGASGPYGYTF,TGTGCCAGTAGTATAGGGGCGTCAGGGCCTTATGGCTACACCTTC
TRBJ1-1,-,TRBV19,-,CASSGFRRLNTEAFF,TGTGCCAGTAGTGGGTTCAGGCGCTTGAACACTGAAGCTTTCTTT
TRBJ2-7,once,TRBV11-2,TRBD2,CASSLGGSGGDQYF,TGTGCCAGCAGCTTAGGGGGTAGCGGGGGAGACCAGTACTTC
TRBJ2-1,-,TRBV4-1,TRBD2,CASSQEIPGGPANEQFF,TGCGCCAGCAGCCAAGAGATTCCGGGAGGGCCAGCCAATGAGCAGTTCTTC
TRBJ2-1,-,TRBV6-4,TRBD2,CASSSLAGGRNEQFF,TGTGCCAGCAGCTCCCTAGCGGGGGGGCGGAATGAGCAGTTCTTC
TRBJ1-5,-,TRBV19,-,CASINENQDVPNQPQHF,TGTGCCAGTATTAATGAGAATCAGGACGTACCCAATCAGCCCCAGCATTTT
TRBJ1-5,-,TRBV4-3,TRBD1,CASSQLTGANQPQHF,TGCGCCAGCAGCCAACTGACAGGGGCAAATCAGCCCCAGCATTTT
TRBJ2-3,once,TRBV29-1,-,CSVEDMATDTQYF,TGCAGCGTTGAAGATATGGCCACAGATACGCAGTATTTT
TRBJ2-1,-,TRBV28,TRBD2,CASTVSGGSYNEQFF,TGTGCCAGCACCGTAAGCGGGGGCTCCTACAATGAGCAGTTCTTC
TRBJ2-1,-,TRBV11-2,TRBD2,CASSLTSGGPNEQFF,TGTGCCAGCAGTTTAACTAGCGGGGGACCCAATGAGCAGTTCTTC
TRBJ1-4,-,TRBV10-3,TRBD1,CAISESATGPEKLFF,TGTGCCATCAGTGAGTCGGCGACAGGGCCCGAAAAACTGTTTTTT
TRBJ1-2,-,TRBV7-2,TRBD1,CASRTDRDFGYTF,TGTGCCAGCAGAACCGACAGGGACTTTGGCTACACCTTC
TRBJ1-1,medium-sized,TRBV2,-,CASEKDSPNTEAFF,TGTGCCAGCGAAAAAGACAGTCCGAACACTGAAGCTTTCTTT
TRBJ1-1,-,TRBV4-3,-,CASSQDPGRVAEAFF,TGCGCCAGCAGCCAAGACCCGGGCCGGGTAGCTGAAGCTTTCTTT
TRBJ1-6,-,TRBV5-1,TRBD1,CASSFWGTGGSPLHF,TGCGCCAGCAGCTTTTGGGGGACAGGGGGTTCACCCCTCCACTTT